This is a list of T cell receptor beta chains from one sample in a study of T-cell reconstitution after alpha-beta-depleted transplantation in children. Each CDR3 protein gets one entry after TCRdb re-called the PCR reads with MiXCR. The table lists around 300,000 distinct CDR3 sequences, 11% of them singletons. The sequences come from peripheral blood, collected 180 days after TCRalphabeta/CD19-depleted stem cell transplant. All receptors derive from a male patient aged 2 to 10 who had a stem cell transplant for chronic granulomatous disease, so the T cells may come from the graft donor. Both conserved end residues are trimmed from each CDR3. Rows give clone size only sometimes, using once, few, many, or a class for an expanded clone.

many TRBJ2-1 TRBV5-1 ASSWSGVVAGGPEQF
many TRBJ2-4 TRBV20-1 SARPPGGGDPIAKNIQY
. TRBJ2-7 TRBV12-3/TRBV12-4 ASSPSGDPFGQY
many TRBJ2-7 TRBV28 ASTLTGPLSYEQY
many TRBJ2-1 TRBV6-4 ASSDSNLPGVGEQF
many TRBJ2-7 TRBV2 ASEAIEGATHYEQY
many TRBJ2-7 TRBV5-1 ASSLGPGRIDYEQY
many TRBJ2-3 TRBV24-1 ATSESGYRDTDTQY
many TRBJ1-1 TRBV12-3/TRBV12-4 ASSLRGGQNTEAF
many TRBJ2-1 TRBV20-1 SASASGSGGEQF
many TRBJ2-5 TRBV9 ASTRGGEVGQETQY
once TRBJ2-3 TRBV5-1 ASSLEPRDTQY
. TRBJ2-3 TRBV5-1 ASSFEADTQY
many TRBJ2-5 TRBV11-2 ASSITGAGVETQY
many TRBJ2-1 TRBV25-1 ASSENGRDHNEQF
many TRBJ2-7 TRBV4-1 ASSQDPDSASYEQY
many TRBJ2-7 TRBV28 ASSWVDRGGYEQY
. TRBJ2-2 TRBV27 ASHTYRTENTGELF
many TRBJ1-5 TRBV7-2 ASSYGQGAQPQH
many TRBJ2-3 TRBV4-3 ASSQEGELAQY
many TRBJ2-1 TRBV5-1 ASSLSGDEQF
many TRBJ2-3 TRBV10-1 ASSGSTSGRDTQY
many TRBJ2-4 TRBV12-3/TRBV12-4 ASSFRQGRDIQY
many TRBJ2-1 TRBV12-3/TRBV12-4 ASSHSTGSPYNEQF
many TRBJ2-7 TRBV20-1 SARDLRQGAVEQY
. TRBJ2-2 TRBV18 ASSPLTKTDGELF
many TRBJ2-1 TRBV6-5 ASSYLGGGNEQF
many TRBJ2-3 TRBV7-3 ASSLTGLAGGPGSQY
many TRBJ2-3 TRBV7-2 ASSLGGLVADTQY
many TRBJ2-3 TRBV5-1 ASSLASGGAGRTDTQY
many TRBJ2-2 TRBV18 ASSPGERNTGELF
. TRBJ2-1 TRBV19 ASRSSGTGSVNEQF
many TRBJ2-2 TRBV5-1 ASSQTTGYNGELF
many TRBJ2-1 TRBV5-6 ASSMPGQGADNEQF
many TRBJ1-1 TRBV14 ASSPLGRTWTEAF
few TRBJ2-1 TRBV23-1 ASSLNRGDSEQF
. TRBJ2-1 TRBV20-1 SAPDLHNEQF
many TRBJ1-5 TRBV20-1 SARDPRGTGVRFQPQH
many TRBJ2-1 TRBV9 ASSVGGRSSYNEQF
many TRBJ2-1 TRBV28 ASYGPRRVDEQF
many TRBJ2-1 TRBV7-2 ASRLAGVGEQF
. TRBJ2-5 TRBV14 ASSQTTGFQETQY
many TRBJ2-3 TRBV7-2 ASSFPGASTDTQY
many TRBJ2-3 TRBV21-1 ASSGLAGAVGTDTQY
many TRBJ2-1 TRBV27 ASSLSGRNEQF
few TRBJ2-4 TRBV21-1 ASSKEQGRTFKNIQY
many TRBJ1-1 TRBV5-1 ASSLVGHTEAF
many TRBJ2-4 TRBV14 ASSQGNIQY
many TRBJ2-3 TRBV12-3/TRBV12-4 ASTSRPVGTDTQY
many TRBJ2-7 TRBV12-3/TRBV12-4 ASSPSGSLSYEQY
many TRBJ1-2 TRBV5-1 ASSLDTNYGYT
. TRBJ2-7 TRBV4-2 ASSQAGQRVSYEQY
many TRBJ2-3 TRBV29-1 SPGTADTQY
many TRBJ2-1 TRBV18 ASSLRDNEQF
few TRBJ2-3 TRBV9 ASSVLQGTDTQY
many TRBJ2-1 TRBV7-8 ASSFLDPSYNEQF
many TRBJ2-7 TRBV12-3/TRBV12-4 ASSFDRGLTPHEQY
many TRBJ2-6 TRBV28 ASRPDRGPGANVLT
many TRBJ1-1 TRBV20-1 SAMDWLNTEAF